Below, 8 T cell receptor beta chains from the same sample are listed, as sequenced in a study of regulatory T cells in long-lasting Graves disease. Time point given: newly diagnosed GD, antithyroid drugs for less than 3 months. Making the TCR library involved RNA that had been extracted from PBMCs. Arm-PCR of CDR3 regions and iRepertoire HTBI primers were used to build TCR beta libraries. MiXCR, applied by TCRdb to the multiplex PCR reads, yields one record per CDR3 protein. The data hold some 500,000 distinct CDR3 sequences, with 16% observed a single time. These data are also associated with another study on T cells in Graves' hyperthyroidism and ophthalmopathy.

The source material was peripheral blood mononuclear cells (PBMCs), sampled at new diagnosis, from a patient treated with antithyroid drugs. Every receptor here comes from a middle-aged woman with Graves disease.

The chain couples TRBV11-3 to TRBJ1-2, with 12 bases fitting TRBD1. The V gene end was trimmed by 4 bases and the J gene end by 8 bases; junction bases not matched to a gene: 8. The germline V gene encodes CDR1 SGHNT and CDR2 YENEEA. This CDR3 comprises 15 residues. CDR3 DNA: TGTGCCAGCAGCTCGCCGGGGACAGGGGGCGCGGGCTACACCTTC. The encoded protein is CASSSPGTGGAGYTF.

CDR3 bases: TGTGCCAGCACCGAAAGGCTAGCGGGGGACAGCACAGATACGCAGTATTTT. Its translation: CASTERLAGDSTDTQYF. V gene TRBV6-2 or TRBV6-3 combines with J gene TRBJ2-3; 10 bases match TRBD2. Germline V CDR1 and CDR2: MNHEY, SVGEGT. With 7 bases clipped from V and 0 bases from J, the junction kept 10 bases outside the gene matches. CDR3 length equals 17 residues.

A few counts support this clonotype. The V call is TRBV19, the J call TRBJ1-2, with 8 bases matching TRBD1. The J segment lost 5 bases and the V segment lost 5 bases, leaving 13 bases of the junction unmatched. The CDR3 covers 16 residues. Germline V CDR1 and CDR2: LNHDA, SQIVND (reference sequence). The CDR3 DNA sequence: TGTGCCAGTAGTCCGAATCAAGACAGGGGATCTTATGGCTACACCTTC. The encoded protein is CASSPNQDRGSYGYTF.

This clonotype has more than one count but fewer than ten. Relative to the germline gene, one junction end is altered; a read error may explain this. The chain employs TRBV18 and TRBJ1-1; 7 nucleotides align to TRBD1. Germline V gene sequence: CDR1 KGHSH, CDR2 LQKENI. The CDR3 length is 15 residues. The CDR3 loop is CASSPGLQGNTEALF. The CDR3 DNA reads TGTGCCAGCTCACCGGGGTTACAGGGGAACACTGAAGCTCTCTTT.

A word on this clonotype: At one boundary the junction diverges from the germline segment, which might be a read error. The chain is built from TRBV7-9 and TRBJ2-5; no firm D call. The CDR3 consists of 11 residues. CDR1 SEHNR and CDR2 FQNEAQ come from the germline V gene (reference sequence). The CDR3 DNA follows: TGTGCCAGCAGCTTTGAAGAGAACCAGTACTTC. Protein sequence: CASSFEENQYF.

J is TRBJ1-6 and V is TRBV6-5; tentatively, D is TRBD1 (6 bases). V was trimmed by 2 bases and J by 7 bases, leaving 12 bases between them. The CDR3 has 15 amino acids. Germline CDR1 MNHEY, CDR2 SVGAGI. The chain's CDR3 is CASSYGGHRNSPLHF. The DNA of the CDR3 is TGTGCCAGCAGTTACGGGGGACATCGAAATTCACCCCTCCACTTT.

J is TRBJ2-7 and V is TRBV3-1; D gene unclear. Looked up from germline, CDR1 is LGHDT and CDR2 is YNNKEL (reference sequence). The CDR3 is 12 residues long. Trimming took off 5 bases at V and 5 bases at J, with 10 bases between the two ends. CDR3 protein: CASSSVINEQYF. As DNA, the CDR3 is TGTGCCAGCAGCTCCGTTATAAACGAGCAGTACTTC.

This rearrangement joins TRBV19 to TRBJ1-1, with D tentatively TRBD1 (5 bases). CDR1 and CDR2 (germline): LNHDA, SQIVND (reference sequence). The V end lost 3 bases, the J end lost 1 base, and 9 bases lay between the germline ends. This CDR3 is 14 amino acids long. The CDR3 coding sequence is TGTGCCAGTAGTATCAGGGCAGCGAACACTGAAGCTTTCTTT. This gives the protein CASSIRAANTEAFF. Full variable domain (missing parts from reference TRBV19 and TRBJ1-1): DGGITQSPKYLFRKEGQNVTLSCEQNLNHDAMYWYRQDPGQGLRLIYYSQIVNDFQKGDIAEGYSVSREKKESFPLTVTSAQKNPTAFYLCASSIRAANTEAFFGQGTRLTVV.